Shown below are 18 T cell receptor beta chains from a single sample sequenced in a study of regulatory T cells in long-lasting Graves disease. As to time point: newly diagnosed GD, antithyroid drugs for less than 3 months. The TCR library was made from RNA that had been extracted from PBMCs in TRIzol. Both iRepertoire HTBI primers and Arm-PCR of CDR3 regions were used to build the TCR beta libraries. One entry per CDR3 protein results from TCRdb running MiXCR on the multiplex PCR reads. Of about 530,000 distinct CDR3 sequences in the sample, 15% to 20% are singletons; the top ten hold 20% to 25%. Separately, the same data were catalogued under a study of T cells in Graves' hyperthyroidism and ophthalmopathy.

This specimen was peripheral blood mononuclear cells (PBMCs), taken at new diagnosis, from a patient treated with antithyroid drugs. Source of these receptors: a woman aged 35-65 years with Graves disease.

The sample holds many counts of this clonotype. CDR3 DNA sequence: TGTGCCAGCACCACAGTTTCCTACGAGCAGTACTTC. It translates to CASTTVSYEQYF. The V gene is TRBV2, the J gene TRBJ2-7, with D unclear. CDR1 and CDR2 from the germline V gene are SNHLY and FYNNEI. V was cut by 7 bases and J by 1 base, with 8 bases left in between. The CDR3 extends over 12 amino acids.

This clonotype was seen only a few times. A clone one base away is much larger, so this may be a read error. The V call is TRBV2, the J call TRBJ1-1; 8 positions match TRBD1. V was pared by 11 bases and J by 3 bases, with 11 bases of the junction left unmatched. CDR3 length: 14 residues. CDR1 and CDR2 (germline): SNHLY, FYNNEI. The chain's CDR3 is CADRGLVRDTEAFF. The CDR3, as DNA: TGTGCCGACAGGGGCCTCGTTAGGGACACTGAAGCTTTCTTT. The entire variable domain, with the rest obtained from reference TRBV2 and TRBJ1-1, is as follows: EPEVTQTPSHQVTQMGQEVILRCVPISNHLYFYWYRQILGQKVEFLVSFYNNEISEKSEIFDDQFSVERPDGSNFTLKIRSTKLEDSAMYFCADRGLVRDTEAFFGQGTRLTVV.

The DNA of the CDR3 is TGTGCCAGCAGTGCTACAGGGGCACCCACTGAAGCTTTCTTT. It translates to CASSATGAPTEAFF. The rearrangement joins TRBV6-1 to TRBJ1-1; 7 positions agree with TRBD1. The junction had 6 bases not matched to a gene; V was cut back by 4 bases and J by 4 bases. Looked up from germline, CDR1 is MNHNS and CDR2 is SASEGT. This CDR3 has 14 amino acids.

This chain joins TRBV29-1 and TRBJ2-7, with D maybe TRBD1 (6 bases). This CDR3 is 13 amino acids long. V was clipped by 4 bases and J by 6 bases, with 16 bases between them. Per germline, CDR1 SQVTM and CDR2 ANQGSEA. The CDR3 nucleotides are TGCAGCGTTGCGGACAGCTCCCGGGGCGAGCAGTACTTC. Translated, it gives CSVADSSRGEQYF.

This rearrangement joins TRBV18 to TRBJ1-2; tentatively, D is TRBD1 (6 bases). V was trimmed by 0 bases and J by 4 bases, leaving 15 bases between them. Per germline, CDR1 KGHSH and CDR2 LQKENI. This CDR3 region has 16 residues. CDR3: CASSPPRGPSFYGYTF. CDR3 DNA: TGTGCCAGCTCACCACCCCGGGGGCCTTCCTTCTATGGCTACACCTTC.

This clonotype has ten or more counts. The chain is built from TRBV5-1 and TRBJ1-1; the D is unclear. V lost 0 bases to trimming and J lost 4 bases, with 10 bases between them. The CDR3 consists of 14 residues. Per the germline V gene, CDR1 is SGHRS and CDR2 is YFSETQ. The CDR3 loop reads CASSLVSGFTEAFF. The CDR3 DNA follows: TGCGCCAGCAGCTTGGTTTCGGGGTTCACTGAAGCTTTCTTT.

This clonotype came up many times. The chain's CDR3 is CASSQVIQGIYGYTF. The CDR3 DNA reads TGTGCCAGCAGCCAAGTCATACAAGGCATCTATGGCTACACCTTC. This chain connects TRBV3-1 to TRBJ1-2; D is ambiguous. The V gene's germline CDR1 is LGHDT and CDR2 YNNKEL (reference sequence). CDR3 size: 15 residues. The V end was cut by 1 base, the J end by 4 bases, with 13 bases between.

At least ten counts were recorded for this clonotype. The rearrangement joins TRBV20-1 to TRBJ1-5; D unclear. The CDR3 covers 15 residues. Trimming pared 1 base from V and 5 bases from J, leaving 15 bases between. CDR1 and CDR2 (germline): DFQATT, SNEGSKA (reference sequence). The DNA of the CDR3 is TGCAGTGCTAGAGTGGGCAGCTCCATCTATCAGCCCCAGCATTTT. As protein: CSARVGSSIYQPQHF.

This clonotype was seen repeatedly, ten times or more. The CDR3 DNA reads as TGTGCCAGCAGTTCTACGGTACAGGGGGCGGGTGGAAACACCATATATTTT. Protein product: CASSSTVQGAGGNTIYF. V and J are TRBV12-3 or TRBV12-4 and TRBJ1-3; 9 bases match TRBD1. J was trimmed by 3 bases and V by 4 bases; bases with no gene match: 10. This CDR3 region has 17 residues.

This clonotype was seen repeatedly, ten times or more. The chain joins TRBV9 to TRBJ1-6; D is uncertain. Germline CDR1 reads SGDLS; CDR2 reads YYNGEE. V lost 0 bases, J lost 9 bases, and 4 bases lay in between. The length of the CDR3 is 12 residues. CDR3 in amino acids: CASSVDSSPLHF. The CDR3 nucleotides read TGTGCCAGCAGCGTAGATAGTTCACCCCTCCACTTT.

This clonotype has at least ten counts. The chain has TRBV11-2 and TRBJ1-2; no firm D call. The CDR3 runs to 15 residues. V was clipped by 1 base and J by 4 bases, with 13 bases between them. The germline CDR1 and CDR2 sequences are SGHAT and FQNNGV. CDR3 protein: CASSLAPDGVYGYTF. Here the CDR3 DNA reads TGTGCCAGCAGCTTAGCCCCGGACGGAGTCTATGGCTACACCTTC. Together with reference TRBV11-2 and TRBJ1-2, the CDR3 gives the full variable domain: EAGVAQSPRYKIIEKRQSVAFWCNPISGHATLYWYQQILGQGPKLLIQFQNNGVVDDSQLPKDRFSAERLKGVDSTLKIQPAKLEDSAVYLCASSLAPDGVYGYTFGSGTRLTVV.

Of note for this clonotype: This may stem from a read error, because a much larger clone lies one nucleotide away. V is TRBV12-5 and J is TRBJ2-3, with TRBD2 matching over 9 bases. Looked up from germline, CDR1 is LGHNT and CDR2 is FRNRAP. The ends lost 1 base at V and 11 bases at J; junction bases unmatched: 10. The CDR3 covers 15 residues. CDR3 residues: CASGLGLAAAGMQYF. The CDR3 nucleotides are TGTGCTAGTGGTTTGGGACTAGCGGCTGCGGGTATGCAGTATTTT.

This clonotype was detected only a few times. The V call is TRBV7-2, the J call TRBJ2-2; TRBD1 agrees at 7 bases. With V trimmed by 6 bases and J by 4 bases, 8 bases remained unmatched. The CDR3 has 15 amino acids. Germline V CDR1 and CDR2: SGHTA, FQGNSA. The CDR3, as DNA: TGTGCCAGCAGGATACAGGGGTCCGCCACCGGGGAGCTGTTTTTT. The encoded protein is CASRIQGSATGELFF.

This clonotype has more than one count but fewer than ten. V and J are TRBV4-1 and TRBJ2-3, with D perhaps matching TRBD1 or TRBD2 (6 bases each). Germline CDR1 reads MGHRA; CDR2 reads YSYEKL. V was shortened by 0 bases and J by 6 bases, with 13 bases between the two germline ends. The CDR3 loop spans 15 amino acids. The CDR3 DNA is TGCGCCAGCAGCCAAGAATTGGGGGGCGGGGATACGCAGTATTTT. It specifies CASSQELGGGDTQYF.

This clonotype came up many times. The chain carries TRBV3-1 and TRBJ2-1; possibly TRBD1 for D (5 bases). This CDR3 spans 15 amino acids. V lost 5 bases and J 5 bases, leaving 16 bases between the germline ends. Germline V gene sequence: CDR1 LGHDT, CDR2 YNNKEL (reference sequence). The CDR3 loop reads CASSTRTSRNNEQFF. CDR3 nucleotide sequence: TGTGCCAGCAGCACCCGGACAAGCAGAAACAATGAGCAGTTCTTC.

This clonotype was recorded many times. The V gene is TRBV20-1, the J gene TRBJ2-7; D uncertain. Per germline, CDR1 DFQATT and CDR2 SNEGSKA (reference sequence). Trimming removed 5 bases from V and 4 bases from J, with 21 bases in between. This CDR3 is built from 15 residues. The CDR3 here is CSAGPQPALLYEQYF. In DNA form, the CDR3 reads TGCAGTGCTGGACCCCAGCCTGCTCTCCTGTACGAGCAGTACTTC.

At least ten counts were recorded for this clonotype. The CDR3 DNA reads TGCAGTGCTAGAGACGGGGGCCTCATCTACGAGCAGTACTTC. Translated, it gives CSARDGGLIYEQYF. This chain uses TRBV20-1 with TRBJ2-7, with D perhaps assigned TRBD1 or TRBD2 (6 bases each). Germline V CDR1 and CDR2: DFQATT, SNEGSKA (reference sequence). CDR3 length: 14 residues. V shed 0 bases and J shed 3 bases, with 12 bases lying between them.

This clonotype was recorded many times. The V call is TRBV5-1, the J call TRBJ2-7; 9 bases fit TRBD1. The CDR3 sequence is 14 residues long. V gave up 7 bases and J gave up 4 bases; unmatched junction bases: 9. Germline CDR1 reads SGHRS; CDR2 reads YFSETQ. CDR3 in DNA: TGCGCCAGCGCTCCGGGACAGGGTGGTTACGAGCAGTACTTC. Its translation: CASAPGQGGYEQYF.